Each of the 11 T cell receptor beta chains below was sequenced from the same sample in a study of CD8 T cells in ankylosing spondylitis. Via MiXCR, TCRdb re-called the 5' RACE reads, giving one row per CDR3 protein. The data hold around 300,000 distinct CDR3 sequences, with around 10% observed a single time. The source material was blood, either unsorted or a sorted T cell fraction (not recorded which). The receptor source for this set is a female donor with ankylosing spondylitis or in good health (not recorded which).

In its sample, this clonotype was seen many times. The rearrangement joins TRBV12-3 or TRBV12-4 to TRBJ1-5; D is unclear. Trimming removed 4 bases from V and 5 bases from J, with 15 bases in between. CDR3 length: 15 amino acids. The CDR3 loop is CASSSPLGRDQPQHF. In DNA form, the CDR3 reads TGTGCCAGCAGTTCTCCCCTGGGAAGAGATCAGCCCCAGCATTTT.

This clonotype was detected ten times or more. The CDR3 here is CASSSEPGTGSSPLHF. CDR3 nucleotide sequence: TGCGCCAGCAGCTCGGAACCCGGGACAGGATCTTCACCCCTCCACTTT. The chain is built from TRBV5-1 and TRBJ1-6, with TRBD1 identical over 8 bases. Germline lookup yields CDR1 SGHRS and CDR2 YFSETQ. The CDR3 consists of 16 residues. V gave up 3 bases and J gave up 9 bases; unmatched junction bases: 11.

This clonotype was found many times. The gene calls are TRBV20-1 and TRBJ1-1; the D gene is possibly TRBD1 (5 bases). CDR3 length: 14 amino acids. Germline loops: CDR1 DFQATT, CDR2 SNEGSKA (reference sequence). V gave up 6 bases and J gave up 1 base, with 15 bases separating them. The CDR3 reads CSAQKRDGNTEAFF. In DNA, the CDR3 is TGCAGTGCCCAGAAACGGGACGGGAACACTGAAGCTTTCTTT.

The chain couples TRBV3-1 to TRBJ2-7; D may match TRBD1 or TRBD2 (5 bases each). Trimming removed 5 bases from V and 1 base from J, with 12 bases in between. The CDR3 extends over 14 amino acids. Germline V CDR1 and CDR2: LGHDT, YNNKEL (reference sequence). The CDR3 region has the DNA TGTGCCAGCAGCTACTGGGACGGATCCTACGAGCAGTACTTC. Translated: CASSYWDGSYEQYF.

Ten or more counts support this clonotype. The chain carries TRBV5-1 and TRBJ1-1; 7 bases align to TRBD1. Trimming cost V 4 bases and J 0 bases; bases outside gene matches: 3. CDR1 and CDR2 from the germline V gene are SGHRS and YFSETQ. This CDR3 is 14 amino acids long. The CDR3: CASSLTGMNTEAFF. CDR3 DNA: TGCGCCAGCAGCCTGACAGGGATGAACACTGAAGCTTTCTTT.

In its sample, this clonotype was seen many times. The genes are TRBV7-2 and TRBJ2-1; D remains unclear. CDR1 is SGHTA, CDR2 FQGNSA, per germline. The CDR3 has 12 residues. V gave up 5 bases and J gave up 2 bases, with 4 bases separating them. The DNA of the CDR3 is TGTGCCAGCAGCGAAACCTACAATGAGCAGTTCTTC. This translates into CASSETYNEQFF.

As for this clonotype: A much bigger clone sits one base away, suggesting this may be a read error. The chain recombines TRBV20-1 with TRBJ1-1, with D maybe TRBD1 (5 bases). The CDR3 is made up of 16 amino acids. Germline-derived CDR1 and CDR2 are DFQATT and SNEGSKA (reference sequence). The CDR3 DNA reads TGCTGTGCTAGTTGGGCAGGGCACCCTGTGAACACTGAAGCTTTCTTT. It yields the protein CCASWAGHPVNTEAFF.

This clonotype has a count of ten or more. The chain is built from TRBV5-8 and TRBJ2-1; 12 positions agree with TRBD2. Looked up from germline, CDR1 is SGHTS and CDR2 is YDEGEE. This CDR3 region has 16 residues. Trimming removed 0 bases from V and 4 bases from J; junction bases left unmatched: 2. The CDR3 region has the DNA TGTGCCAGCAGCTTGGAAGGACTAGCGGGATACAATGAGCAGTTCTTC. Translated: CASSLEGLAGYNEQFF.

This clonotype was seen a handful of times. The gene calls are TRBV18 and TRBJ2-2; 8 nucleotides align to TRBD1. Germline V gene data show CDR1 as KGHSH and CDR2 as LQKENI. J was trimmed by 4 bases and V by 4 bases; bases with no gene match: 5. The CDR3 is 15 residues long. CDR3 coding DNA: TGTGCCAGCTCACGGCTGGACAGGGTCACCGGGGAGCTGTTTTTT. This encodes CASSRLDRVTGELFF.

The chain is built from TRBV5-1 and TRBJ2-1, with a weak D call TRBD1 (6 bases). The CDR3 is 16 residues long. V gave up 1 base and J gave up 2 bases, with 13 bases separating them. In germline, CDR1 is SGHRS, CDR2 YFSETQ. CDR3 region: CASSLSGTNPYNEQFF. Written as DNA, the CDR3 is TGCGCCAGCAGCTTGTCGGGGACAAATCCCTACAATGAGCAGTTCTTC.

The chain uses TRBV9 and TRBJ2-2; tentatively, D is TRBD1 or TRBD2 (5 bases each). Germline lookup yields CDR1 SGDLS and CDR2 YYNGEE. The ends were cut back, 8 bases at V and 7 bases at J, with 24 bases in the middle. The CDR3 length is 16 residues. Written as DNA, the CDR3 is TGTGCCAGTTCCGACTTTGGGGGAGTTGACTTCGGGGAGCTGTTTTTT. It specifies CASSDFGGVDFGELFF.